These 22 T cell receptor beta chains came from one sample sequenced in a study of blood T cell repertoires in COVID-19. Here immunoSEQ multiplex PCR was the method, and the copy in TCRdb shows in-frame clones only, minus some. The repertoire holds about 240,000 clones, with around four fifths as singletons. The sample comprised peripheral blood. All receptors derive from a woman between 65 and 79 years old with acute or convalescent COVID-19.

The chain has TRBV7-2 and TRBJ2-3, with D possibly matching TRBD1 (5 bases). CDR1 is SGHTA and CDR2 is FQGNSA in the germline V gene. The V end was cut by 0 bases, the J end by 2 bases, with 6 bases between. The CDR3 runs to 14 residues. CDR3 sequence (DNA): TGTGCCAGCAGCTTAGCGGGGCCCACAGATACGCAGTATTTT. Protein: CASSLAGPTDTQYF.

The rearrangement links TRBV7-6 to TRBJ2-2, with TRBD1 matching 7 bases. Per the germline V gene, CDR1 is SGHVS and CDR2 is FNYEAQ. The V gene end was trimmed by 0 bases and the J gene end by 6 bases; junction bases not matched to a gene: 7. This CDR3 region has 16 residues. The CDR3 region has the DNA TGTGCCAGCAGCTTAGCGGAGACAGGGTCTGCCGGGGAGCTGTTTTTT. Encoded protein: CASSLAETGSAGELFF.

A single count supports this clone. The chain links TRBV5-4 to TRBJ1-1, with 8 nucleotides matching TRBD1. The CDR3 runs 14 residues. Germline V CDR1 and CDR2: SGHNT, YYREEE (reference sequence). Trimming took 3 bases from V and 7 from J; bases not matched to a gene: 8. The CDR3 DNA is TGTGCCAGCAGCTCCGGACAGGGCCGGTATGAAGCTTTCTTT. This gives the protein CASSSGQGRYEAFF. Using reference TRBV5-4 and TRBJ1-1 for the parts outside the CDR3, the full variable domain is ETGVTQSPTHLIKTRGQQVTLRCSSQSGHNTVSWYQQALGQGPQFIFQYYREEENGRGNFPPRFSGLQFPNYSSELNVNALELDDSALYLCASSSGQGRYEAFFGQGTRLTVV.

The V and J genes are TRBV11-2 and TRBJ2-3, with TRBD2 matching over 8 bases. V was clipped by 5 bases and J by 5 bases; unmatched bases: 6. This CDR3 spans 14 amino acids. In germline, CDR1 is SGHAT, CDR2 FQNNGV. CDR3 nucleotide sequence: TGTGCCAGCAGCCTGAGCGGGGGAGGAGATACGCAGTATTTT. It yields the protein CASSLSGGGDTQYF. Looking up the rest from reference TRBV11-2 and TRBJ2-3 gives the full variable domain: EAGVAQSPRYKIIEKRQSVAFWCNPISGHATLYWYQQILGQGPKLLIQFQNNGVVDDSQLPKDRFSAERLKGVDSTLKIQPAKLEDSAVYLCASSLSGGGDTQYFGPGTRLTVL.

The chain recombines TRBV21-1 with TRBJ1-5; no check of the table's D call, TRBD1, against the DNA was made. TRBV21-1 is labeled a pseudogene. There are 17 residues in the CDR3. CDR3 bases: TGTGCCAGCAGCAAAGTGGGACACCCCTATAGCAATCAGCCCCAGCATTTT. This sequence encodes CASSKVGHPYSNQPQHF.

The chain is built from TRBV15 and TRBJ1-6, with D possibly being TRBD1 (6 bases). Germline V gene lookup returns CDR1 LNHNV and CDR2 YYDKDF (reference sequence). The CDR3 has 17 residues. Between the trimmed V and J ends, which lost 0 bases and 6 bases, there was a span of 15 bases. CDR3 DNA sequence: TGTGCCACCAGCAGAGATGCGACCAGGGGTAGTAATTCACCCCTCCACTTT. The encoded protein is CATSRDATRGSNSPLHF.

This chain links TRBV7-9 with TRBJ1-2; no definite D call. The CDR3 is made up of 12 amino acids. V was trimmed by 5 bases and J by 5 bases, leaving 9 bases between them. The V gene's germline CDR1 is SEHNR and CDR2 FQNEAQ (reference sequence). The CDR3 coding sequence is TGTGCCAGCAGCAAGACAAATTATGGCTACACCTTC. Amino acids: CASSKTNYGYTF. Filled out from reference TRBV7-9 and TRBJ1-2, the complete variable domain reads DTGVSQNPRHKITKRGQNVTFRCDPISEHNRLYWYRQTLGQGPEFLTYFQNEAQLEKSRLLSDRFSAERPKGSFSTLEIQRTEQGDSAMYLCASSKTNYGYTFGSGTRLTVV.

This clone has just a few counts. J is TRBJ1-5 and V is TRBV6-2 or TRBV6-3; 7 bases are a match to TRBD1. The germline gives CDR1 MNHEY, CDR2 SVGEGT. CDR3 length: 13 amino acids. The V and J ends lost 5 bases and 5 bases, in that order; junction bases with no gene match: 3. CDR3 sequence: CASSDRDYQPQHF. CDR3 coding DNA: TGTGCCAGCAGTGACAGGGACTATCAGCCCCAGCATTTT.

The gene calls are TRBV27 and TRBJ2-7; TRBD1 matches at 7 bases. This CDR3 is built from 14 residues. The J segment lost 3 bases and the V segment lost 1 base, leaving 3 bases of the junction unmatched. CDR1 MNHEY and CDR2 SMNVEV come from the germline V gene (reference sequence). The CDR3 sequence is CASSLFGTDYEQYF. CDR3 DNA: TGTGCCAGCAGTTTATTCGGGACAGACTACGAGCAGTACTTC.

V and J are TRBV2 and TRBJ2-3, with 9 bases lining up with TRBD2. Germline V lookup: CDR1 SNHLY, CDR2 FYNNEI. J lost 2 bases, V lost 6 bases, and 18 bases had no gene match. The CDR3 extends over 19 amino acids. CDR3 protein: CASRNVGKVGGGDTDTQYF. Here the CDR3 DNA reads TGTGCCAGCAGGAATGTCGGGAAAGTTGGCGGGGGGGACACAGATACGCAGTATTTT.

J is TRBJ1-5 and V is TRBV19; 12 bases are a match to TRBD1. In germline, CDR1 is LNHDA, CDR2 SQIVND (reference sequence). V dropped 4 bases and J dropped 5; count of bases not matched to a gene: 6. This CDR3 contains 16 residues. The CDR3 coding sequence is TGTGCCAGTAGTAATACCGGGACAGGGGGCTATCAGCCCCAGCATTTT. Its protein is CASSNTGTGGYQPQHF.

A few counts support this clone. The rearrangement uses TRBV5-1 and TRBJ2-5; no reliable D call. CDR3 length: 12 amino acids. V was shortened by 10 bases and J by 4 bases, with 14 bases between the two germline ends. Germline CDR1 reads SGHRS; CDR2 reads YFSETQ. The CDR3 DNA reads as TGCGCCTGTAGCATTTCCGGAGAGACCCAGTACTTC. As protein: CACSISGETQYF.

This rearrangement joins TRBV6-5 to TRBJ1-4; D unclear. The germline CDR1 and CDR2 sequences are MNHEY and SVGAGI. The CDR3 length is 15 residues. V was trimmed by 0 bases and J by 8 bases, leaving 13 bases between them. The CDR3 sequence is CASSYSGPPGEKLFF. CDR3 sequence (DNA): TGTGCCAGCAGTTACTCAGGGCCCCCGGGGGAAAAACTGTTTTTT.

The CDR3 DNA is TGTGCCAGCAGTTACCAGGGGGGGACCCAGTACTTC. Protein: CASSYQGGTQYF. The chain is built from TRBV6-5 and TRBJ2-5, with D perhaps matching TRBD1 (7 bases). Germline V gives CDR1 MNHEY, CDR2 SVGAGI. This CDR3 has 12 residues. Trimming shortened V by 2 bases and J by 7 bases, and 8 bases separated the two germline ends.

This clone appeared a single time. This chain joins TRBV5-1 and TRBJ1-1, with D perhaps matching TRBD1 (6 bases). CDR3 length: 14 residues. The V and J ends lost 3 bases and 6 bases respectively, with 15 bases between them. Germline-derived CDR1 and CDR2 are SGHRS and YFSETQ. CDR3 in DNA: TGCGCCAGCAGCTCCCCGGGACAAGCCCCTGAAGCTTTCTTT. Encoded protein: CASSSPGQAPEAFF.

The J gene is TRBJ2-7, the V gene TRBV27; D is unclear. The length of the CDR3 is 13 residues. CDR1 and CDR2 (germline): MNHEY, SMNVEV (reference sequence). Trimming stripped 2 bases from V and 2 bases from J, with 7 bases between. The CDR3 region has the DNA TGTGCCAGCAGTTTAAGTCAGACCTACGAGCAGTACTTC. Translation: CASSLSQTYEQYF.

The CDR3 loop reads CASSLELRIAGELFF. The CDR3 region has the DNA TGTGCCAGCAGCTTGGAACTACGAATCGCCGGGGAGCTGTTTTTT. The chain couples TRBV5-6 to TRBJ2-2; D call uncertain. The germline gives CDR1 SGHDT, CDR2 YYEEEE. The CDR3 length is 15 residues. With 0 bases removed from V and 6 bases from J, the gap between germline ends came to 12 bases.

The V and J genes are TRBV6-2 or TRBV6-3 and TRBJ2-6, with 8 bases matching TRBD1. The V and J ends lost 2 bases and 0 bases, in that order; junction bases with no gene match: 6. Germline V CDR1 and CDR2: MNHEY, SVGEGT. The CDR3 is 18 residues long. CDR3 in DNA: TGTGCCAGCAGTTACACCGGGACAGGCGTCTCTGGGGCCAACGTCCTGACTTTC. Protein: CASSYTGTGVSGANVLTF.

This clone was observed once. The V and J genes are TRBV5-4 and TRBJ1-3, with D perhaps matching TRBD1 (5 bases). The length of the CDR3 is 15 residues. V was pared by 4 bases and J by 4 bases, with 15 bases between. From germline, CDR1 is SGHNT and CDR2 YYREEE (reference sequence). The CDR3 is CASSPDTKGGNTIYF. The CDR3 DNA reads TGTGCCAGCAGCCCGGACACCAAGGGAGGAAACACCATATATTTT.

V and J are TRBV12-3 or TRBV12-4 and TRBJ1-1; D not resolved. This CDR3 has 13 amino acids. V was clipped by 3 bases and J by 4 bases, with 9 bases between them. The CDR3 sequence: CASSFSGGTEAFF. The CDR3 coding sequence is TGTGCCAGCAGTTTCTCGGGAGGCACTGAAGCTTTCTTT.

The CDR3 DNA reads TGTGCCAGCAGTTTGGGGGGGCGCTATGGCTACACCTTC. The encoded protein is CASSLGGRYGYTF. The chain uses TRBV28 and TRBJ1-2; possible D gene TRBD1, 6 bases. The CDR3 is 13 amino acids. Per the germline V gene, CDR1 is MDHEN and CDR2 is SYDVKM. Deletions cut 3 bases from V and 4 bases from J, with 9 bases between.

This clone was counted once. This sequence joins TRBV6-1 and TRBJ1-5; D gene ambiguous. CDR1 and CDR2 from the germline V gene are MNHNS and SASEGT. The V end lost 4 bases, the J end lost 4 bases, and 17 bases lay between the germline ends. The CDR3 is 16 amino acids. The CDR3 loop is CASSGTRGPSNQPQHF. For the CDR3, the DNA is TGTGCCAGCAGTGGTACGAGAGGGCCGAGTAATCAGCCCCAGCATTTT.